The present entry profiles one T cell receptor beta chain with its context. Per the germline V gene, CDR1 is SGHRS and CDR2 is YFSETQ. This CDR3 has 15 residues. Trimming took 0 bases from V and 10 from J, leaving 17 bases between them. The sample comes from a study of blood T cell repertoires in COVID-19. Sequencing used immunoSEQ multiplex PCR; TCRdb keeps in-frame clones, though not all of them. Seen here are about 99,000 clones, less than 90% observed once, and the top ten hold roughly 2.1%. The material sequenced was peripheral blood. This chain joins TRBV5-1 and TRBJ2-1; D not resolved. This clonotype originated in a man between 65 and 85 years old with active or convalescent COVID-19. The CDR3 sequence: CASSLGSGVETEQFF. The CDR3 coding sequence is TGCGCCAGCAGCTTGGGGTCAGGTGTTGAAACAGAGCAGTTCTTC.